What follows are 18 T cell receptor beta chains derived from one specimen sequenced in a study of OX40 agonist ivuxolimab in advanced cancers. Only in-frame clones appear in the TCRdb table, and some are missing; sequencing was by immunoSEQ multiplex PCR. The sample consists of roughly 71,000 clones, approximately 90% of them appearing once. Material: CD4+ or CD8+ T cells sorted from blood, obtained in a trial of the OX40 agonist ivuxolimab. Receptors originate from an adult with an advanced solid tumor such as melanoma, head and neck, liver or kidney cancer.

This clone was counted a single time. The gene calls are TRBV18 and TRBJ1-3; 9 positions agree with TRBD1. Trimming took 2 bases from V and 5 from J; bases not matched to a gene: 7. This CDR3 contains 16 residues. Germline V lookup: CDR1 KGHSH, CDR2 LQKENI. CDR3 in DNA: TGTGCCAGCTCACCAGATTCCGGGACAGGGAGAAACACCATATATTTT. It codes for CASSPDSGTGRNTIYF.

The genes are TRBV11-2 and TRBJ2-7; D is ambiguous. Trimming left V 1 base short and J 0 bases short, with 16 bases between. The CDR3 has 17 residues. Germline values: CDR1 SGHAT, CDR2 FQNNGV. CDR3 sequence: CASSLAAWPGGSYEQYF. The DNA of the CDR3 is TGTGCCAGCAGCTTAGCTGCCTGGCCTGGTGGCTCCTACGAGCAGTACTTC.

The CDR3 bases are TGTGCCAGCAGCCGAGGCCGGGGGGCCCTACAAAACTATGGCTACACCTTC. Its protein is CASSRGRGALQNYGYTF. The rearrangement links TRBV7-2 to TRBJ1-2; weak D call: TRBD1 (6 bases). The CDR3 runs to 17 residues. Deletions cut 5 bases from V and 2 bases from J, with 21 bases between. CDR1 is SGHTA, CDR2 FQGNSA, per germline.

V and J are TRBV6-5 and TRBJ1-1; D call uncertain. There are 13 residues in the CDR3. V was clipped by 6 bases and J by 1 base, with 9 bases between them. Germline CDR1 is MNHEY and CDR2 is SVGAGI. The CDR3 reads CASRRSGNTEAFF. The DNA of the CDR3 is TGTGCCAGCAGGAGGTCAGGGAACACTGAAGCTTTCTTT.

This clone was detected only once. This chain links TRBV19 with TRBJ1-5; no definite D call. The CDR3 totals 15 residues. Between the trimmed V and J ends, which lost 6 bases and 2 bases, there was a span of 14 bases. CDR1 and CDR2 (germline): LNHDA, SQIVND (reference sequence). The CDR3 region has the DNA TGTGCCAGTAGCGCCGGAGGTTTGGGCAATCAGCCCCAGCATTTT. Its protein is CASSAGGLGNQPQHF.

The DNA of the CDR3 is TGTGCCAGTAGTCCGGCAGGGACCAACACTGAAGCTTTCTTT. As protein: CASSPAGTNTEAFF. V is TRBV19 and J is TRBJ1-1, with D possibly being TRBD1 (5 bases). Trimming took off 5 bases at V and 2 bases at J, with 12 bases between the two ends. CDR3 length: 14 amino acids. Looked up from germline, CDR1 is LNHDA and CDR2 is SQIVND (reference sequence).

V is TRBV6-6 and J is TRBJ1-5; TRBD1 matches 7 bases. The J segment lost 5 bases and the V segment lost 9 bases, leaving 16 bases of the junction unmatched. CDR3 size: 16 residues. The germline V gene has CDR1 MNHNY and CDR2 SVGAGI (reference sequence). CDR3 loop: CASSPWTGVGDQPQHF. The CDR3 coding sequence is TGTGCCAGTAGTCCCTGGACAGGCGTGGGGGATCAGCCCCAGCATTTT.

This clone appeared once. V gene TRBV19 combines with J gene TRBJ1-1, with 8 bases that match TRBD1. The CDR3 covers 14 residues. V was clipped by 5 bases and J by 5 bases; unmatched bases: 7. Looked up from germline, CDR1 is LNHDA and CDR2 is SQIVND (reference sequence). CDR3 protein: CASSGVQGATEAFF. CDR3 DNA sequence: TGTGCCAGTAGTGGAGTGCAGGGGGCTACTGAAGCTTTCTTT. The full variable domain, with the rest looked up from reference TRBV19 and TRBJ1-1, is DGGITQSPKYLFRKEGQNVTLSCEQNLNHDAMYWYRQDPGQGLRLIYYSQIVNDFQKGDIAEGYSVSREKKESFPLTVTSAQKNPTAFYLCASSGVQGATEAFFGQGTRLTVV.

The V and J genes are TRBV21-1 and TRBJ2-7; the table's D call, TRBD1, was not checked against the DNA. TRBV21-1 is listed as a pseudogene. CDR3 length: 15 amino acids. The CDR3 sequence: CASSTNRICFYEQYF. The CDR3 DNA reads TGTGCCAGCAGCACCAACAGGATATGTTTCTACGAGCAGTACTTC.

This clone was detected only a few times. This chain links TRBV6-5 with TRBJ1-5; D unclear. CDR1 is MNHEY, CDR2 SVGAGI, per germline. V lost 2 bases, J lost 11 bases, and 16 bases lay in between. The CDR3 has 14 amino acids. The CDR3 nucleotides read TGTGCCAGCAGTTACAGTGGCCTCCAGGAAGCCCAGCATTTT. Protein product: CASSYSGLQEAQHF.

V gene TRBV9 combines with J gene TRBJ2-3; D gene uncertain. CDR1 is SGDLS, CDR2 YYNGEE, per germline. This CDR3 comprises 12 residues. Between the trimmed V and J ends, which lost 1 base and 4 bases, there was a span of 4 bases. CDR3 coding DNA: TGTGCCAGCAGCGTAAGTGCAGATACGCAGTATTTT. This sequence encodes CASSVSADTQYF.

The sample holds one count of this clone. The genes are TRBV27 and TRBJ1-4, with TRBD1 identical over 7 bases. This CDR3 is 14 amino acids long. Germline values: CDR1 MNHEY, CDR2 SMNVEV (reference sequence). Trimming cost V 5 bases and J 7 bases; bases outside gene matches: 7. The CDR3 sequence: CASSRQGGGEKLFF. CDR3 bases: TGTGCCAGCAGTAGACAGGGAGGGGGTGAAAAACTGTTTTTT.

The V call is TRBV28, the J call TRBJ2-7; D gene unclear. The CDR3 contains 12 residues. The germline gives CDR1 MDHEN, CDR2 SYDVKM. Deletions cut 5 bases from V and 2 bases from J, with 7 bases between. The CDR3 protein is CASSRFPYEQYF. The CDR3 bases are TGTGCCAGCAGTCGGTTCCCCTACGAGCAGTACTTC.

V gene TRBV12-2 combines with J gene TRBJ2-1; the table's D call of TRBD2 was not tested on the DNA. TRBV12-2 is a pseudogene segment. The CDR3 consists of 17 residues. The DNA of the CDR3 is TGTGCAAGTCGCTTAGCGCTGGCCCCTCGGGTTAGGAATGAGCAGTTCTTC. Its translation: CASRLALAPRVRNEQFF.

The V gene is TRBV27, the J gene TRBJ2-1, with D possibly matching TRBD1 (5 bases). Germline CDR1 and CDR2: MNHEY and SMNVEV (reference sequence). Trimming shortened V by 0 bases and J by 7 bases, and 16 bases separated the two germline ends. CDR3 length equals 16 residues. CDR3 in amino acids: CASSLSGAPTQNEQFF. The CDR3 coding sequence is TGTGCCAGCAGTTTATCAGGGGCCCCCACACAGAATGAGCAGTTCTTC.

This chain joins TRBV11-3 and TRBJ2-5, with 8 bases matching TRBD2. The germline V gene encodes CDR1 SGHNT and CDR2 YENEEA. The CDR3 is 14 amino acids. The J segment lost 5 bases and the V segment lost 5 bases, leaving 7 bases of the junction unmatched. CDR3: CASSPGLGLETQYF. CDR3 coding DNA: TGTGCCAGCAGCCCGGGACTAGGGTTGGAGACCCAGTACTTC.

The rearrangement joins TRBV2 to TRBJ1-2; 7 bases are shared with TRBD1. The germline V gene has CDR1 SNHLY and CDR2 FYNNEI. CDR3 length: 15 amino acids. V was pared by 2 bases and J by 6 bases, with 9 bases of the junction left unmatched. CDR3 sequence reads: CASSESSYRGDGYTF. CDR3 nucleotides: TGTGCCAGCAGTGAATCGTCTTACAGGGGTGATGGCTACACCTTC.

Turning to this clone: The same CDR3 can be traced to other DNA sequences in this sample. The genes are TRBV11-3 and TRBJ2-3, with 7 bases fitting TRBD2. Germline V CDR1 and CDR2: SGHNT, YENEEA. CDR3 length equals 14 residues. With V trimmed by 1 base and J by 4 bases, 2 bases remained unmatched. CDR3 in amino acids: CASSLVAGADTQYF. The CDR3 coding sequence is TGTGCCAGCAGCTTAGTGGCGGGAGCAGATACGCAGTATTTT.